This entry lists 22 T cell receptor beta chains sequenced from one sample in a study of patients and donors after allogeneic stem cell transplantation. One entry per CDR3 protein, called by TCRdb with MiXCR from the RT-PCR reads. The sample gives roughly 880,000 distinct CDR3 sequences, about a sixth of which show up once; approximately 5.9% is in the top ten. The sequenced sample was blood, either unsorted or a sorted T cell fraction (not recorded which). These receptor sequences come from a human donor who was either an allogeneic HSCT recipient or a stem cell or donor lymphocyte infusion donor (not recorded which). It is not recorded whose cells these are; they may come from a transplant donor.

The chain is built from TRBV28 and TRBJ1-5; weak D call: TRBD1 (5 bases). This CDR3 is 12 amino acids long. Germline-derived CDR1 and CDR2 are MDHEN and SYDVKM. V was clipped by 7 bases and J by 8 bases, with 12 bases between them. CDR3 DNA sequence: TGTGCCAGCACCGGGACTCAAAAGCCCCAGCATTTT. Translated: CASTGTQKPQHF.

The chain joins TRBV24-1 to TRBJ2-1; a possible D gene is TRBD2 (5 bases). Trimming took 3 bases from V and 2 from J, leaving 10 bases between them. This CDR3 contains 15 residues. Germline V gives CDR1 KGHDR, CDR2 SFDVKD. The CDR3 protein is CATSDIGETYNEQFF. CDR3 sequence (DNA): TGTGCCACCAGTGATATTGGGGAGACCTACAATGAGCAGTTCTTC.

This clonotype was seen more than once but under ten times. CDR3 sequence reads: CASSLEPGLTSPHHYEQYF. The CDR3 coding sequence is TGTGCCAGCAGCTTAGAACCGGGACTGACTAGCCCTCACCACTACGAGCAGTACTTC. The chain links TRBV13 to TRBJ2-7; 7 positions agree with TRBD2. Per the germline V gene, CDR1 is PRHDT and CDR2 is FYEKMQ (reference sequence). This CDR3 region has 19 residues. V shed 1 base, J shed 3 bases, and the junction held 18 bases outside the gene matches.

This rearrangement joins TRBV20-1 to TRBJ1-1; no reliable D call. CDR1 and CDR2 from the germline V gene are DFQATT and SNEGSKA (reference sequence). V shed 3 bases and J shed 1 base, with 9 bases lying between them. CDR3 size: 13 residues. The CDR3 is CSASRRGNTEAFF. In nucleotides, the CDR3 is TGCAGTGCTAGCCGGCGGGGGAACACTGAAGCTTTCTTT.

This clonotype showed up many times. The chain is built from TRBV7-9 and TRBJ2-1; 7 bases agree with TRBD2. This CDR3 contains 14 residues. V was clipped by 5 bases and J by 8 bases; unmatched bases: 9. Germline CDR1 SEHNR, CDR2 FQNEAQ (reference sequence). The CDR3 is CASSPVPSGDEQFF. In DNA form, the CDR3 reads TGTGCCAGCAGCCCCGTCCCTAGCGGCGATGAGCAGTTCTTC.

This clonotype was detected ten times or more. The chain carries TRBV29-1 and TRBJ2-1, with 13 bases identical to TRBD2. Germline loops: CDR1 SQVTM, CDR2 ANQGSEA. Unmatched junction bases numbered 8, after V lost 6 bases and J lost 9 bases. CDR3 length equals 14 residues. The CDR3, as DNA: TGCAGCGTCCGAGGACTAGCGGGAGTAGGTGAGCAGTTCTTC. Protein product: CSVRGLAGVGEQFF.

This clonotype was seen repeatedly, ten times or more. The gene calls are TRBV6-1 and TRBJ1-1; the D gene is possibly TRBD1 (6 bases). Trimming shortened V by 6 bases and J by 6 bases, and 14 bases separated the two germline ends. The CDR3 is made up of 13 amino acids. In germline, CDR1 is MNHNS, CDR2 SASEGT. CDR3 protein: CASSQLQGPEAFF. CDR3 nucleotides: TGTGCCAGCAGCCAGTTACAGGGACCTGAAGCTTTCTTT.

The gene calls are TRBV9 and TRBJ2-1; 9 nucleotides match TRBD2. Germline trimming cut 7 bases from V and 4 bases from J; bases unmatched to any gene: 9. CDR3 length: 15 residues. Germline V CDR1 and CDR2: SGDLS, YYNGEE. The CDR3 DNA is TGTGCCAGCGCGCAGGCTAGCGGGGTGTACAATGAGCAGTTCTTC. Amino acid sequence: CASAQASGVYNEQFF.

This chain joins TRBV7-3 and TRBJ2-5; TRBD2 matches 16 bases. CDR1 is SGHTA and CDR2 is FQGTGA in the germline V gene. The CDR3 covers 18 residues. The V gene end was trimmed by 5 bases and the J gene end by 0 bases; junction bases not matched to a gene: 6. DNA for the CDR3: TGTGCCAGCAGCAGAGCGGGACTAGCGGGGGGGTACCAAGAGACCCAGTACTTC. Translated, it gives CASSRAGLAGGYQETQYF.

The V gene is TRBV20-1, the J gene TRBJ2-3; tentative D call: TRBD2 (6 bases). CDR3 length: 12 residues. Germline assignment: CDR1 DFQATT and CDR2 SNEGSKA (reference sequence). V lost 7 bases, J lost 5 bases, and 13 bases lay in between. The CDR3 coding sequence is TGCAGTGGCGCGGGATTGGGAGATACGCAGTATTTT. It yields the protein CSGAGLGDTQYF.

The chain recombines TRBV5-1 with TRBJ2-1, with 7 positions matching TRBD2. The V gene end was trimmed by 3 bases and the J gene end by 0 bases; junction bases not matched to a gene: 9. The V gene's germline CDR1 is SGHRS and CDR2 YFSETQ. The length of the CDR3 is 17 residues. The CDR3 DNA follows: TGCGCCAGCAGCTCGGGAGGTGGCTCCCGCTCCTACAATGAGCAGTTCTTC. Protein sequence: CASSSGGGSRSYNEQFF.

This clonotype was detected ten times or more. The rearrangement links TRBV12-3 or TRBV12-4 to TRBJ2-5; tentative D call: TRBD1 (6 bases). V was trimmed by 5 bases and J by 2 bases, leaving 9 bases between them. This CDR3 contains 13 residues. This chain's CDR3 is CASSRGQQETQYF. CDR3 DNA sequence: TGTGCCAGCAGTCGCGGACAGCAAGAGACCCAGTACTTC.

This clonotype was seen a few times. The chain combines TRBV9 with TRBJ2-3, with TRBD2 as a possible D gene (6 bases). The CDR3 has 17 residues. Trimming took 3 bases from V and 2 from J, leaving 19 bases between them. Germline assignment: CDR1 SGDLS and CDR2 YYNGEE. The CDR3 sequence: CASSGASPRDDTDTQYF. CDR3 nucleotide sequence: TGTGCCAGCAGCGGAGCTTCGCCGCGGGACGACACAGATACGCAGTATTTT. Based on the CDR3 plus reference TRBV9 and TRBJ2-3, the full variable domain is DSGVTQTPKHLITATGQRVTLRCSPRSGDLSVYWYQQSLDQGLQFLIQYYNGEERAKGNILERFSAQQFPDLHSELNLSSLELGDSALYFCASSGASPRDDTDTQYFGPGTRLTVL.

The CDR3 nucleotides are TGTGCCACCTCCAAGGACAGAAGCTCCTACGAGCAGTTCTTC. It specifies CATSKDRSSYEQFF. The chain carries TRBV15 and TRBJ2-7, with D possibly matching TRBD1 (6 bases). Matching the DNA end better, TRBJ2-1 makes the J call doubtful. The CDR3 has 14 amino acids. Germline V gene lookup returns CDR1 LNHNV and CDR2 YYDKDF (reference sequence).

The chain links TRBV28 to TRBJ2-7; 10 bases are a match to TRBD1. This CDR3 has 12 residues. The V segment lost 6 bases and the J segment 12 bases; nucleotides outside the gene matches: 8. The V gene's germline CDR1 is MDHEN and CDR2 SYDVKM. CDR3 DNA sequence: TGTGCCAGCAGCTCCCGACGGGACAGGGGGTACTTC. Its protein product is CASSSRRDRGYF.

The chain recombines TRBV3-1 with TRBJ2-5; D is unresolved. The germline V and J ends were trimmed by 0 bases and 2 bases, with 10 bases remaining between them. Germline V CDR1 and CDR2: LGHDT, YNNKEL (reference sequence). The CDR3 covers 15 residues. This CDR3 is CASSQDWGNQETQYF. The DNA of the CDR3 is TGTGCCAGCAGCCAAGATTGGGGTAATCAAGAGACCCAGTACTTC.

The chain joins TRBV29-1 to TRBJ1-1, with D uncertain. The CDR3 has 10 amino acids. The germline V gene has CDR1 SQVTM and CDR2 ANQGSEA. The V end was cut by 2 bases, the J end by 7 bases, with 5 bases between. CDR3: CSVELDEAFF. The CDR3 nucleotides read TGCAGCGTTGAACTGGATGAAGCTTTCTTT.

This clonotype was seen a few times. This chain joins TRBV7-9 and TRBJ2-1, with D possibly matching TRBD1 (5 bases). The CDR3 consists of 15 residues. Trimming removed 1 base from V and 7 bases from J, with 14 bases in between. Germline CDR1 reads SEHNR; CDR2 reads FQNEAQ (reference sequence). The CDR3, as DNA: TGTGCCAGCAGCTTAGAGGCAGGGATCATAAATGAGCAGTTCTTC. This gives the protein CASSLEAGIINEQFF.

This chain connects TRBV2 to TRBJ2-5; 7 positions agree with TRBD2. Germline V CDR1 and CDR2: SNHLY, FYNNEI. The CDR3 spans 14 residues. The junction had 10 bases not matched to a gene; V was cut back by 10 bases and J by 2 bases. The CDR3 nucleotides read TGTGCCATCATTTCCCTAGCGGAACAAGAGACCCAGTACTTC. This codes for CAIISLAEQETQYF. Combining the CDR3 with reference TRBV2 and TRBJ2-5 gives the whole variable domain EPEVTQTPSHQVTQMGQEVILRCVPISNHLYFYWYRQILGQKVEFLVSFYNNEISEKSEIFDDQFSVERPDGSNFTLKIRSTKLEDSAMYFCAIISLAEQETQYFGPGTRLLVL.

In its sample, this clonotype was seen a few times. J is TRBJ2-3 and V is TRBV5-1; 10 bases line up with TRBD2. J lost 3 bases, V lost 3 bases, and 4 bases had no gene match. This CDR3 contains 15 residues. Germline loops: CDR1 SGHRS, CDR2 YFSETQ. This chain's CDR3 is CASSSPAGGTDTQYF. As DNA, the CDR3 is TGCGCCAGCAGCTCCCCAGCGGGAGGGACAGATACGCAGTATTTT.

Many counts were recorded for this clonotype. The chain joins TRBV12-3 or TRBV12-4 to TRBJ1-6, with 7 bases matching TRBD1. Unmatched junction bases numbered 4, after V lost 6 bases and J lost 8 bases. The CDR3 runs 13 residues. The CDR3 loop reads CASSLTGDSPLHF. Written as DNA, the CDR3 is TGTGCCAGCAGCTTAACAGGGGATTCACCCCTCCACTTT.

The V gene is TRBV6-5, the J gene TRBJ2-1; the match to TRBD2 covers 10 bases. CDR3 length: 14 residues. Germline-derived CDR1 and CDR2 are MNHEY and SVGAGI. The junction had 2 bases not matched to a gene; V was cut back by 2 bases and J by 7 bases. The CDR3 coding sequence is TGTGCCAGCAGTTACGGGACTAGCGCAAATGAGCAGTTCTTC. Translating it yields CASSYGTSANEQFF.